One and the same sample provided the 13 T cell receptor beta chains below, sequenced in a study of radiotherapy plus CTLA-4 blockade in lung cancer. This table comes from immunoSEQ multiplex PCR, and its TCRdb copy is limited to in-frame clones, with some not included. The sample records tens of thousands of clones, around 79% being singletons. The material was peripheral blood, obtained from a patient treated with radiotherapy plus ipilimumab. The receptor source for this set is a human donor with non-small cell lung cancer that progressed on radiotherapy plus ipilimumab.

CDR3 sequence (DNA): TGTGCCAGCGTCCGACTAGCGGGAGGCGGAGGAACGCAGTATTTT. It encodes CASVRLAGGGGTQYF. The V gene is TRBV28, the J gene TRBJ2-3; 13 bases map to TRBD2. The CDR3 runs 15 residues. With 8 bases clipped from V and 9 bases from J, the junction kept 11 bases outside the gene matches. Germline lookup yields CDR1 MDHEN and CDR2 SYDVKM.

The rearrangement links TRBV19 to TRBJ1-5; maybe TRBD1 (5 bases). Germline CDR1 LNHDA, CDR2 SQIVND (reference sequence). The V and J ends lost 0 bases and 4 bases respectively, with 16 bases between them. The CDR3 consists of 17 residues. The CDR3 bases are TGTGCCAGTAGTATAGATAGCCGGGACGGGGGAAATCAGCCCCAGCATTTT. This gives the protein CASSIDSRDGGNQPQHF.

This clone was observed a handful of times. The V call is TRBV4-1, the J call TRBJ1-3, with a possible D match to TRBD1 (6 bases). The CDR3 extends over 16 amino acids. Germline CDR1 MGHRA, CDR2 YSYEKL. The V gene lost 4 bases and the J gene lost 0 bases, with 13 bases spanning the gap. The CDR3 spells CASSPYRALSGNTIYF. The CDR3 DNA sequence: TGCGCCAGCAGCCCATACAGGGCTCTCTCTGGAAACACCATATATTTT.

The CDR3 reads CASSQGAAGAAGGGETQYF. The CDR3 bases are TGCGCCAGCAGCCAAGGGGCGGCAGGGGCAGCGGGAGGGGGGGAGACCCAGTACTTC. The gene calls are TRBV4-1 and TRBJ2-5; TRBD2 matches 10 bases. CDR1 and CDR2 from the germline V gene are MGHRA and YSYEKL. The CDR3 totals 19 residues. Trimming at V came to 1 base and at J to 5 bases, leaving 16 bases not matched to a gene.

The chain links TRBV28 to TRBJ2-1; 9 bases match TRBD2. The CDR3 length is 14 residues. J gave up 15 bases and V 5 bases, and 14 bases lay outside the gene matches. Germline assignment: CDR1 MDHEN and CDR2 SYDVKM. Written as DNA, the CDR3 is TGTGCCAGCAGTCTCCCGGGTGGTAGCGGGAGCCGGTTCTTC. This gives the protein CASSLPGGSGSRFF.

This chain's CDR3 is CASSLGQISTDTQYF. CDR3 nucleotides: TGTGCCAGCAGTTTGGGACAGATTAGCACAGATACGCAGTATTTT. The chain has TRBV27 and TRBJ2-3; TRBD1 matches at 7 bases. The V gene end was trimmed by 3 bases and the J gene end by 0 bases; junction bases not matched to a gene: 3. CDR1 and CDR2 (germline): MNHEY, SMNVEV (reference sequence). The CDR3 totals 15 residues.

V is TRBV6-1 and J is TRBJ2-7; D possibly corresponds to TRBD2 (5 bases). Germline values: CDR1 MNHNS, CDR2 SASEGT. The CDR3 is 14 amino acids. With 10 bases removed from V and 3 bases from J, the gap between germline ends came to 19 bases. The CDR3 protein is CAIYPAIGGYEQYF. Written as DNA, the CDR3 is TGTGCCATCTACCCCGCCATCGGAGGCTACGAGCAGTACTTC.

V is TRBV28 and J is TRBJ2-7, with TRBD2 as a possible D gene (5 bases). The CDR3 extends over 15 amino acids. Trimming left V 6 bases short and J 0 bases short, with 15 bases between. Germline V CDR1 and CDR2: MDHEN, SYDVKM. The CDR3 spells CASSLLSGTSYEQYF. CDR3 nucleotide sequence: TGTGCCAGCAGCTTACTCAGCGGCACCTCCTACGAGCAGTACTTC.

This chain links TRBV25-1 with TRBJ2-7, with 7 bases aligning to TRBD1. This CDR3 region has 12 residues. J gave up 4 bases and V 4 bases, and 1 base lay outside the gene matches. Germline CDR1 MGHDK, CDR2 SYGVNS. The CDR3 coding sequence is TGTGCCAGCAGTGCAGGGGGATACGAGCAGTACTTC. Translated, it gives CASSAGGYEQYF.

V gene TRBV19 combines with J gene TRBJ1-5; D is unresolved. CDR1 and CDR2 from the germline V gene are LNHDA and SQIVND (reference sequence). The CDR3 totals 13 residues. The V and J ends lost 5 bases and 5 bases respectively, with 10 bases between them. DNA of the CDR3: TGTGCCAGTAGTGCCCCCGGCTATCAGCCCCAGCATTTT. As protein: CASSAPGYQPQHF.

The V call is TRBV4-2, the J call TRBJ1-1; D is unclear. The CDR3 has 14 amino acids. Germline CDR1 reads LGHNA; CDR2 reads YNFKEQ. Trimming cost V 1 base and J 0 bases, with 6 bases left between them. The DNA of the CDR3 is TGTGCCAGCAGCCAAGGGGAGATGAACACTGAAGCTTTCTTT. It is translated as CASSQGEMNTEAFF.

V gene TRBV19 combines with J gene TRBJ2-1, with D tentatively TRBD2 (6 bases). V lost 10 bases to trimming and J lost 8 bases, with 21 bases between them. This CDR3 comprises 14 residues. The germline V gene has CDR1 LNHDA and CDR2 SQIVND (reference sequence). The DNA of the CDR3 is TGTGCCACCAGGAGGGCCGGGATATGGGATGAGCAGTTCTTC. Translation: CATRRAGIWDEQFF.

CDR3 loop: CASSPSSGSLNTEAFF. The CDR3 nucleotides are TGCGCCAGCAGCCCCAGCAGTGGCAGCTTGAACACTGAAGCTTTCTTT. This chain joins TRBV5-1 and TRBJ1-1; D is uncertain. The CDR3 runs to 16 residues. The germline V gene encodes CDR1 SGHRS and CDR2 YFSETQ. Trimming took 4 bases from V and 0 from J, leaving 16 bases between them.